Following are 14 T cell receptor beta chains from one sample sequenced in a study of identical twins. TCRdb re-derived calls from the 5' RACE reads in MiXCR, one entry per CDR3 protein. The profile shows 200,000 to 250,000 distinct CDR3 sequences, about 7% of them singletons. Another study also made use of these data, one on yellow fever vaccine responses in identical twins.

The sample comprised memory (CD45RO+) T cells sorted from blood. The receptors shown here come from a woman between 18 and 29 years old in good health.

The V gene is TRBV7-9, the J gene TRBJ2-2; no clear D gene. The V gene lost 3 bases and the J gene lost 4 bases, with 6 bases spanning the gap. Germline assignment: CDR1 SEHNR and CDR2 FQNEAQ (reference sequence). The CDR3 contains 13 residues. For the CDR3, the DNA is TGTGCCAGCAGCTTCCAGTCCACCGGGGAGCTGTTTTTT. Translation gives CASSFQSTGELFF.

This clonotype has just a few counts. The chain has TRBV3-1 and TRBJ1-2; TRBD1 might be the D (5 bases). CDR1 and CDR2 (germline): LGHDT, YNNKEL (reference sequence). V was trimmed by 6 bases and J by 5 bases, leaving 22 bases between them. The length of the CDR3 is 16 residues. CDR3: CASRQKGTGFLYGYTF. CDR3 DNA sequence: TGTGCCAGCAGACAAAAAGGGACGGGTTTCTTGTATGGCTACACCTTC.

This clonotype was picked up many times. The chain links TRBV5-1 to TRBJ1-3; the match to TRBD1 covers 10 bases. CDR3 length: 20 amino acids. V lost 0 bases to trimming and J lost 0 bases; unmatched junction nucleotides: 12. The germline gives CDR1 SGHRS, CDR2 YFSETQ. CDR3 loop: CASSLGGQGDFKSSGNTIYF. CDR3 in DNA: TGCGCCAGCAGCTTGGGAGGACAGGGGGATTTTAAGAGCTCTGGAAACACCATATATTTT. The entire variable domain, with the rest obtained from reference TRBV5-1 and TRBJ1-3, is as follows: KAGVTQTPRYLIKTRGQQVTLSCSPISGHRSVSWYQQTPGQGLQFLFEYFSETQRNKGNFPGRFSGRQFSNSRSEMNVSTLELGDSALYLCASSLGGQGDFKSSGNTIYFGEGSWLTVV.

This clonotype has at least ten counts. The rearrangement links TRBV12-3 or TRBV12-4 to TRBJ2-5, with 10 bases lining up with TRBD2. V lost 5 bases and J lost 4; bases outside the gene matches: 7. This CDR3 comprises 15 residues. CDR3 sequence (DNA): TGTGCCAGCAGTAAAACTAGCGGGGTTGGAGAGACCCAGTACTTC. Translated, it gives CASSKTSGVGETQYF.

This clonotype was recorded at least ten times. The chain couples TRBV12-3 or TRBV12-4 to TRBJ2-3; weak D call: TRBD2 (6 bases). V was cut by 6 bases and J by 0 bases, with 13 bases left in between. CDR3 length: 15 amino acids. The CDR3 sequence is CASSWDSTSTDTQYF. The CDR3 DNA reads TGTGCCAGCAGCTGGGACTCCACTAGCACAGATACGCAGTATTTT.

The chain combines TRBV20-1 with TRBJ2-1, with TRBD2 matching over 13 bases. CDR1 is DFQATT and CDR2 is SNEGSKA in the germline V gene (reference sequence). This CDR3 region has 16 residues. The V segment lost 3 bases and the J segment 8 bases; nucleotides outside the gene matches: 10. The chain's CDR3 is CSASPWTSGSRDEQFF. DNA for the CDR3: TGCAGTGCTAGCCCCTGGACTAGCGGGAGTCGGGATGAGCAGTTCTTC.

This clonotype has ten or more counts. The chain joins TRBV7-9 to TRBJ2-1; 7 bases match TRBD1. Germline CDR1 SEHNR, CDR2 FQNEAQ (reference sequence). The CDR3 consists of 13 residues. V trimming: 5 bases; J trimming: 4 bases; junction bases outside the gene matches: 2. The chain's CDR3 is CASSKTGYNEQFF. Written as DNA, the CDR3 is TGTGCCAGCAGCAAGACAGGGTACAATGAGCAGTTCTTC.

The chain joins TRBV5-5 to TRBJ1-1; D is uncertain. Germline CDR1 is SGHKS and CDR2 is YYEKEE (reference sequence). V was clipped by 1 base and J by 1 base, with 5 bases between them. The CDR3 totals 13 residues. CDR3 nucleotide sequence: TGTGCCAGCAGCTTGCAGCCGAACACTGAAGCTTTCTTT. Its protein product is CASSLQPNTEAFF. Based on the CDR3 plus reference TRBV5-5 and TRBJ1-1, the full variable domain is DAGVTQSPTHLIKTRGQQVTLRCSPISGHKSVSWYQQVLGQGPQFIFQYYEKEERGRGNFPDRFSARQFPNYSSELNVNALLLGDSALYLCASSLQPNTEAFFGQGTRLTVV.

The CDR3 is CASSQLQENYGYTF. The CDR3 nucleotides are TGCGCCAGCAGCCAATTACAGGAAAACTATGGCTACACCTTC. This chain uses TRBV4-1 with TRBJ1-2; D perhaps matches TRBD1 (5 bases). CDR1 MGHRA and CDR2 YSYEKL come from the germline V gene. The CDR3 contains 14 residues. Trimming shortened V by 2 bases and J by 2 bases, and 9 bases separated the two germline ends.

The chain joins TRBV3-1 to TRBJ1-6; D gene unclear. The CDR3 runs 15 residues. V was pared by 2 bases and J by 3 bases, with 8 bases between. Per the germline V gene, CDR1 is LGHDT and CDR2 is YNNKEL (reference sequence). This CDR3 reads CASSQSSGYNSPLHF. The CDR3 DNA follows: TGTGCCAGCAGCCAATCGTCGGGCTATAATTCACCCCTCCACTTT.

This clonotype has at least ten counts. The gene calls are TRBV12-3 or TRBV12-4 and TRBJ2-1, with TRBD2 matching 9 bases. The CDR3 length is 16 residues. Trimming cost V 6 bases and J 5 bases; bases outside gene matches: 11. The chain's CDR3 is CASSLPFSGGNNEQFF. The CDR3 DNA is TGTGCCAGCAGCCTCCCTTTTAGCGGGGGAAACAATGAGCAGTTCTTC.

This clonotype occurred many times. J is TRBJ2-7 and V is TRBV3-1; D is possibly TRBD1 (6 bases). CDR1 is LGHDT, CDR2 YNNKEL, per germline (reference sequence). V lost 1 base and J lost 6, with 13 bases in between. This CDR3 is built from 14 residues. Written as DNA, the CDR3 is TGTGCCAGCAGCCAAGGAGGTTCAGGGGTCGAGCAGTACGTC. Amino acids: CASSQGGSGVEQYV.

V gene TRBV6-5 combines with J gene TRBJ2-1; D remains ambiguous. In germline, CDR1 is MNHEY, CDR2 SVGAGI. This CDR3 contains 13 residues. The V and J ends lost 0 bases and 9 bases respectively, with 9 bases between them. The CDR3 sequence is CASSYSSVTEQFF. CDR3 nucleotide sequence: TGTGCCAGCAGTTACTCGTCAGTAACTGAGCAGTTCTTC.

Many counts were recorded for this clonotype. The chain links TRBV5-1 to TRBJ2-3, with TRBD2 matching over 7 bases. The germline V gene has CDR1 SGHRS and CDR2 YFSETQ. Trimming took 2 bases from V and 0 from J; bases not matched to a gene: 6. The CDR3 runs to 16 residues. As DNA, the CDR3 is TGCGCCAGCAGCTTCAGAGCGGGACTAAGCACAGATACGCAGTATTTT. This encodes CASSFRAGLSTDTQYF.